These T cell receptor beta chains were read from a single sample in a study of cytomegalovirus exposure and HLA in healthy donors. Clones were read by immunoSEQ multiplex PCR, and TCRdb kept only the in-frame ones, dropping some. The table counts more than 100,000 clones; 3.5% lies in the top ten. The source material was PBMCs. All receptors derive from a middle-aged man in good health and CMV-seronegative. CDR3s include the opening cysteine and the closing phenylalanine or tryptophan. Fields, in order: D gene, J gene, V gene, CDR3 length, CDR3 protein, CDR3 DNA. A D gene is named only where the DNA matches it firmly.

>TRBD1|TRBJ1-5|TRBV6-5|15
CASSQGQGVGKPQHF
TGTGCCAGCAGTCAGGGACAGGGGGTCGGGAAGCCCCAGCATTTT
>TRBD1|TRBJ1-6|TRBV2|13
CASRQGYNSPLHF
TGTGCCAGCAGACAGGGGTATAATTCACCCCTCCACTTT
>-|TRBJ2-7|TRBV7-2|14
CASSLGQVSYEQYF
TGTGCCAGCAGCTTAGGACAGGTTAGCTACGAGCAGTACTTC
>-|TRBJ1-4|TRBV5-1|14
CASSRSQGNEKLFF
TGCGCCAGCAGCCGATCCCAGGGTAATGAAAAACTGTTTTTT
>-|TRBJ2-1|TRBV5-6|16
CASSSLRLSVNNEQFF
TGTGCCAGCAGCTCCCTGCGACTTAGCGTGAACAATGAGCAGTTCTTC
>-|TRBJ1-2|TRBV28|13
CASSLVGAYGYTF
TGTGCCAGCAGTTTAGTAGGGGCTTATGGCTACACCTTC
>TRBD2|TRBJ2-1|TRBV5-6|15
CASSLGGGGGNEQFF
TGTGCCAGCAGCTTGGGCGGGGGGGGAGGGAATGAGCAGTTCTTC
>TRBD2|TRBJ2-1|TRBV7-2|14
CASSLATGTRNQFF
TGTGCCAGCAGCTTAGCCACAGGGACTAGAAATCAGTTCTTC
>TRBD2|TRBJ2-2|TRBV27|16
CASSLNLAGSTGELFF
TGTGCCAGCAGTTTAAATCTAGCGGGGAGCACCGGGGAGCTGTTTTTT
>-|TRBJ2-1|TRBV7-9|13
CASSTSRTLGRFF
TGTGCCAGCAGCACTAGTAGGACGCTTGGACGGTTCTTC